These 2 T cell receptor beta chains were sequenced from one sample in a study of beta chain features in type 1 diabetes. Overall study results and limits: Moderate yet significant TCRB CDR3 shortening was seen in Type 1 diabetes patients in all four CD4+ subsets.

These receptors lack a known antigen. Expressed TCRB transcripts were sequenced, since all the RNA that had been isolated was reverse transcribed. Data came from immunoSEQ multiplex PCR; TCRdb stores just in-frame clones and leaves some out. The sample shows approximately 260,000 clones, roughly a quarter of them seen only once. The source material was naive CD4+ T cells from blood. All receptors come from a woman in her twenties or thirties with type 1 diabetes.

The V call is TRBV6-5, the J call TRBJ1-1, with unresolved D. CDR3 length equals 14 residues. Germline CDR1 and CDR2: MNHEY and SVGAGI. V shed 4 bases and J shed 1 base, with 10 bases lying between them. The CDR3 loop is CASSSKPRNTEAFF. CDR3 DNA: TGTGCCAGCAGTTCGAAACCTAGGAACACTGAAGCTTTCTTT.

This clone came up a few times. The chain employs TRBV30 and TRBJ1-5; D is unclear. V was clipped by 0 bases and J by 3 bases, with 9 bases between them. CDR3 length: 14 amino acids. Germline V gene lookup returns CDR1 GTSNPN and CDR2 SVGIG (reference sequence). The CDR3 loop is CAWSVQISNQPQHF. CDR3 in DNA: TGTGCCTGGAGTGTGCAGATTTCCAATCAGCCCCAGCATTTT.